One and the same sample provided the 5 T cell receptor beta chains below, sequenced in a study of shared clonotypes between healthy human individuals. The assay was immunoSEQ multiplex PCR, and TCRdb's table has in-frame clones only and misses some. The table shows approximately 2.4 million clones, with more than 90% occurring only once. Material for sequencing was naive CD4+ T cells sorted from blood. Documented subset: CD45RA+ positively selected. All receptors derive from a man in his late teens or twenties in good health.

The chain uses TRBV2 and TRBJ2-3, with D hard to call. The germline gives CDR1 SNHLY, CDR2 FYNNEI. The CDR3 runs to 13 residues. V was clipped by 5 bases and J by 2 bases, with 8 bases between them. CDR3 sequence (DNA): TGTGCCAGCAGTATCGACTTCACAGATACGCAGTATTTT. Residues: CASSIDFTDTQYF.

The CDR3, as DNA: TGTGCCAGCAGCCGATGGGACATCAACTCTGGAAACACCATATATTTT. Translating gives CASSRWDINSGNTIYF. V and J are TRBV7-2 and TRBJ1-3; weak D call: TRBD1 (6 bases). Looked up from germline, CDR1 is SGHTA and CDR2 is FQGNSA. Trimming took off 5 bases at V and 0 bases at J, with 14 bases between the two ends. This CDR3 is 16 amino acids long.

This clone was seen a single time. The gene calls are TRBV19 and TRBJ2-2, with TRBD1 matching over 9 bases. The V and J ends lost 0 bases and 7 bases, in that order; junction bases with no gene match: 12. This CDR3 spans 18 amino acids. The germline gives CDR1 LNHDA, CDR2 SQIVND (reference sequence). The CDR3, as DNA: TGTGCCAGTAGTATAGATCCCAGGGACAGGGTGCAAAACGGGGAGCTGTTTTTT. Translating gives CASSIDPRDRVQNGELFF.

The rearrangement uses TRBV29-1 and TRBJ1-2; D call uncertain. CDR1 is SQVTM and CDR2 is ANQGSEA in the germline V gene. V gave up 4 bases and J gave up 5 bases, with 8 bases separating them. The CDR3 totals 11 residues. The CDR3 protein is CSVVLGYGYTF. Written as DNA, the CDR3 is TGCAGCGTTGTTTTGGGGTATGGCTACACCTTC.

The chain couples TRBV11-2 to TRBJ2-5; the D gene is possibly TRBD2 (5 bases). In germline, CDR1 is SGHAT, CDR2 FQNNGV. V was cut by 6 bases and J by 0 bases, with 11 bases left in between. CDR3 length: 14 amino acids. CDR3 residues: CASRIRGYQETQYF. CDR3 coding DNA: TGTGCCAGCAGAATACGCGGGTACCAAGAGACCCAGTACTTC. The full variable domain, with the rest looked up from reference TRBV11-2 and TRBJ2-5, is EAGVAQSPRYKIIEKRQSVAFWCNPISGHATLYWYQQILGQGPKLLIQFQNNGVVDDSQLPKDRFSAERLKGVDSTLKIQPAKLEDSAVYLCASRIRGYQETQYFGPGTRLLVL.